A selection of T cell receptor beta chains follows, all from one sample in a study of blood T cell repertoires in COVID-19. Sequencing was performed with immunoSEQ multiplex PCR; in TCRdb, only in-frame clones are kept and a portion is missing. This sample has approximately 190,000 clones, with almost 85% found just once. The source material was peripheral blood. Source of these receptors: a human donor with acute or convalescent COVID-19. The donor label of this sample is uncertain. Each CDR3 is given with its conserved first and last residue. D genes are given only for firm matches. Expanded clones get a size class; other rows say once, few or many, or leave the size out.

NA	TRBJ1-2	TRBV7-2	TRBD1	TGTGCCAGCAGCTTTTGGGACAGCAACTATGGCTACACCTTC	CASSFWDSNYGYTF
NA	TRBJ2-1	TRBV27	TRBD2	TGTGCAGCAGGGGGAAGGCTAGCGGGAGTTAGTGAGCAGTTCTTC	CAAGGRLAGVSEQFF
NA	TRBJ2-3	TRBV5-4	NA	TGTGCCAGCAGCTTGGGACTTTTCGGAGGATCAGATACGCAGTATTTT	CASSLGLFGGSDTQYF
NA	TRBJ2-7	TRBV3-1/TRBV3-2	TRBD2	TGTGCCAGCAGCCAGGCCGGGACTAGCAGCTGGTCCTACGAGCAGTACTTC	CASSQAGTSSWSYEQYF
NA	TRBJ1-5	TRBV18	TRBD1	TGTGCCAGCTCATCGGACAGGGCCAGCAATCAGCCCCAGCATTTT	CASSSDRASNQPQHF
NA	TRBJ2-3	TRBV5-1	NA	TGCGCCAGCAGCTTGGCCGGAGGGGCTAGCACAGATACGCAGTATTTT	CASSLAGGASTDTQYF
NA	TRBJ1-1	TRBV7-2	TRBD1	TGTGCCAGCAGCTCGACAGGGAGGACTGAAGCTTTCTTT	CASSSTGRTEAFF
NA	TRBJ2-3	TRBV5-1	NA	TGCGCCAGCAGCTTAGGGGCAGATAGCACAGATACGCAGTATTTT	CASSLGADSTDTQYF
NA	TRBJ2-2	TRBV19	NA	TGTGCCAGTAGTATAGACGCCGGGGAGCTGTTTTTT	CASSIDAGELFF
NA	TRBJ2-5	TRBV11-2	TRBD2	TGTGCCAGCAGCTCCTTTGGACTAGCGGGCGCGTACCAAGAGACCCAGTACTTC	CASSSFGLAGAYQETQYF
once	TRBJ2-1	TRBV5-1	NA	TGCGCCAGCAAAGGGACTCGGGAGTACAATGAGCAGTTCTTC	CASKGTREYNEQFF
NA	TRBJ2-5	TRBV19	TRBD1	TGTGCCAGTAGTTCTACAGGGGCCAGGGAGACCCAGTACTTC	CASSSTGARETQYF
NA	TRBJ2-2	TRBV5-4	TRBD2	TGTGCCAGCAGCTCTCTGAGGGACTACAACACCGGGGAGCTGTTTTTT	CASSSLRDYNTGELFF
NA	TRBJ2-7	TRBV28	NA	TGTGCCAGCAGCGAGAACTCCTACGAGCAGTACTTC	CASSENSYEQYF
once	TRBJ1-1	TRBV25-1	NA	TGTGCCACAGCTTTTACAGGGCGGCCTGAAGCTTTCTTT	CATAFTGRPEAFF
NA	TRBJ1-2	TRBV5-1	NA	TGCGCCAGCAGCCCGGCAGGGAACAACTATGGCTACACCTTC	CASSPAGNNYGYTF
NA	TRBJ1-1	TRBV5-1	TRBD1	TGCGCCAGCAGCGTGGGACAGGTGAACACTGAAGCTTTCTTT	CASSVGQVNTEAFF
NA	TRBJ1-2	TRBV7-3	TRBD1	TGTGCCAGCAGCTTAGGGGGGACAGGGAACGGCTACACCTTC	CASSLGGTGNGYTF
NA	TRBJ2-5	TRBV3-1/TRBV3-2	TRBD2	TGTGCCAGCAGCCAGAGGGGGACTAGAGGGACCCAGTACTTC	CASSQRGTRGTQYF
NA	TRBJ2-1	TRBV9	NA	TGTGCCAGCAGCGTAGAACTCTACGGCTCCTACAATGAGCAGTTCTTC	CASSVELYGSYNEQFF
NA	TRBJ2-5	TRBV11-2	TRBD2	TGTGCCAGCAGCTTGCGGCGGGAGAGGGGTCGAGAGACCCAGTACTTC	CASSLRRERGRETQYF
NA	TRBJ2-7	TRBV28	NA	TGTGCCAGCAGCCCGGAGGGCCTCGGATCCTACGAGCAGTACTTC	CASSPEGLGSYEQYF
NA	TRBJ2-1	TRBV6-5	NA	TGTGCCAGCAGTTACTCGTTGGAAGGGGCCGATGAGCAGTTCTTC	CASSYSLEGADEQFF
NA	TRBJ2-6	TRBV7-2	TRBD2	TGTGCCAGCAGCTTGGGGGGGGCTGGGGCCAACGTCCTGACTTTC	CASSLGGAGANVLTF
NA	TRBJ2-1	TRBV7-9	NA	TGTGCCAGCAGCTTAGCGTCAGGCAATGAGCAGTTCTTC	CASSLASGNEQFF
NA	TRBJ2-2	TRBV5-1	NA	TGCGCCAGCAGCCCTATACAGGGTAGCACCGGGGAGCTGTTTTTT	CASSPIQGSTGELFF